This passage covers 27 T cell receptor beta chains from one sample sequenced in a study of early T cells in non-severe SARS-CoV-2 infection. Via MiXCR, TCRdb re-called the 5' RACE reads, giving one row per CDR3 protein. The repertoire holds tens of thousands of distinct CDR3 sequences, with over 10% as singletons. This specimen consisted of whole blood, obtained at baseline. The source of these receptors is an adult who was a healthcare worker with PCR-confirmed SARS-CoV-2 infection or an uninfected control (not recorded which).

This clonotype has only a few counts. CDR3 amino acids: CASSPTGGVEYF. The CDR3 DNA sequence: TGTGCCAGCAGCCCCACGGGGGGGGTCGAGTACTTC. This chain joins TRBV2 and TRBJ2-5; 8 nucleotides line up with TRBD2. This CDR3 region has 12 residues. V gave up 6 bases and J gave up 12 bases; unmatched junction bases: 9. Germline V lookup: CDR1 SNHLY, CDR2 FYNNEI.

The V and J genes are TRBV4-2 and TRBJ2-7, with 13 nucleotides matching TRBD2. The CDR3 is 18 amino acids. CDR1 and CDR2 from the germline V gene are LGHNA and YNFKEQ. The junction had 5 bases not matched to a gene; V was cut back by 0 bases and J by 0 bases. This CDR3 reads CASSQDRTSGGLSYEQYF. The CDR3 nucleotides read TGTGCCAGCAGCCAAGATCGGACTAGCGGGGGACTCTCCTACGAGCAGTACTTC.

This clonotype was seen many times. This chain connects TRBV12-3 or TRBV12-4 to TRBJ1-1; perhaps TRBD1 as D (6 bases). V lost 9 bases, J lost 6 bases, and 14 bases lay in between. The CDR3 runs to 12 residues. The CDR3 sequence: CASRTAAPEAFF. The DNA for the CDR3 is TGTGCCAGTAGGACAGCCGCCCCTGAAGCTTTCTTT.

In its sample, this clonotype was seen many times. This chain connects TRBV6-1 to TRBJ2-4; D is possibly TRBD2 (6 bases). The germline gives CDR1 MNHNS, CDR2 SASEGT. This CDR3 is 16 amino acids long. V gave up 2 bases and J gave up 0 bases, with 11 bases separating them. CDR3 amino acids: CASSELPGGAKNIQYF. The CDR3 nucleotides are TGTGCCAGCAGTGAACTTCCCGGGGGAGCCAAAAACATTCAGTACTTC.

This clonotype has ten or more counts. The J gene is TRBJ1-1, the V gene TRBV6-1; maybe TRBD1 (5 bases). Trimming took off 4 bases at V and 7 bases at J, with 10 bases between the two ends. CDR1 and CDR2 (germline): MNHNS, SASEGT. The CDR3 runs to 12 residues. CDR3 sequence: CASSARQLEAFF. Here the CDR3 DNA reads TGTGCCAGCAGTGCGCGACAGCTTGAAGCTTTCTTT.

A few counts support this clonotype. In DNA, the CDR3 is TGTGCCAGCAGCCTAAAAACAGGACAGTCCTCTTACAATGAGCAGTTCTTC. It yields the protein CASSLKTGQSSYNEQFF. The chain recombines TRBV7-6 with TRBJ2-1; TRBD1 is a possible D gene (6 bases). V lost 5 bases to trimming and J lost 4 bases, with 21 bases between them. This CDR3 region has 17 residues. Germline V lookup: CDR1 SGHVS, CDR2 FNYEAQ.

The J gene is TRBJ2-6, the V gene TRBV11-2; no definite D call. Per the germline V gene, CDR1 is SGHAT and CDR2 is FQNNGV. V lost 1 base and J lost 2, with 6 bases in between. The CDR3 consists of 15 residues. As DNA, the CDR3 is TGTGCCAGCAGCTTAGGAAAGCCTGGGGCCAACGTCCTGACTTTC. The encoded protein is CASSLGKPGANVLTF.

The rearrangement links TRBV12-3 or TRBV12-4 to TRBJ2-7; 9 bases fit TRBD1. This CDR3 is 13 amino acids long. J lost 5 bases, V lost 4 bases, and 3 bases had no gene match. The CDR3 spells CASSSQGAHEQYF. The CDR3 DNA follows: TGTGCCAGCAGTTCACAGGGGGCCCACGAGCAGTACTTC.

The rearrangement joins TRBV3-1 to TRBJ2-3; perhaps TRBD1 as D (5 bases). CDR3 length: 16 residues. Trimming removed 0 bases from V and 1 base from J, with 11 bases in between. Per the germline V gene, CDR1 is LGHDT and CDR2 is YNNKEL (reference sequence). CDR3 loop: CASSQDPGSRTDTQYF. In nucleotides, the CDR3 is TGTGCCAGCAGCCAAGATCCAGGGTCCCGCACAGATACGCAGTATTTT.

The genes are TRBV29-1 and TRBJ2-5, with D hard to call. From germline, CDR1 is SQVTM and CDR2 ANQGSEA. Trimming cost V 4 bases and J 1 base, with 7 bases left between them. This CDR3 is built from 12 residues. The CDR3 protein is CSVVPGQETQYF. CDR3 coding DNA: TGCAGCGTTGTCCCAGGCCAAGAGACCCAGTACTTC.

This clonotype was seen a handful of times. V is TRBV20-1 and J is TRBJ2-3; D is possibly TRBD1 (7 bases). This CDR3 comprises 15 residues. Trimming pared 1 base from V and 5 bases from J, leaving 16 bases between. Looked up from germline, CDR1 is DFQATT and CDR2 is SNEGSKA (reference sequence). The CDR3 here is CSARAGGRGVDTQYF. CDR3 in DNA: TGCAGTGCTAGAGCAGGGGGGCGAGGGGTAGATACGCAGTATTTT.

The table lists this clonotype with many counts. The V call is TRBV5-1, the J call TRBJ1-1, with a possible D match to TRBD1 (5 bases). Germline CDR1 and CDR2: SGHRS and YFSETQ. V lost 4 bases and J lost 3, with 16 bases in between. CDR3 length: 15 residues. In DNA, the CDR3 is TGCGCCAGCAGCACGGATCACCCGGGGGACACTGAAGCTTTCTTT. Translation gives CASSTDHPGDTEAFF.

The gene calls are TRBV29-1 and TRBJ2-2; the D is unclear. V was cut by 0 bases and J by 5 bases, with 7 bases left in between. This CDR3 contains 13 residues. Germline CDR1 reads SQVTM; CDR2 reads ANQGSEA. CDR3 residues: CSVEDGGTGELFF. The CDR3 coding sequence is TGCAGCGTTGAAGACGGTGGGACCGGGGAGCTGTTTTTT.

This clonotype showed up many times. The rearrangement uses TRBV29-1 and TRBJ2-5, with TRBD2 as a possible D gene (5 bases). Germline lookup yields CDR1 SQVTM and CDR2 ANQGSEA. Between the trimmed V and J ends, which lost 4 bases and 2 bases, there was a span of 11 bases. CDR3 length equals 13 residues. DNA for the CDR3: TGCAGCGTTGGTTCCGACTATCAAGAGACCCAGTACTTC. Amino acid sequence: CSVGSDYQETQYF.

This chain connects TRBV10-3 to TRBJ1-5, with 10 bases lining up with TRBD1. The CDR3 sequence is 15 residues long. Trimming removed 6 bases from V and 3 bases from J; junction bases left unmatched: 5. CDR1 is ENHRY, CDR2 SYGVKD, per germline. This CDR3 is CAISSGTGDNQPQHF. CDR3 DNA sequence: TGTGCCATCAGCTCCGGGACAGGGGACAATCAGCCCCAGCATTTT.

This clonotype was recorded at least ten times. V and J are TRBV3-1 and TRBJ1-2; D gene uncertain. From germline, CDR1 is LGHDT and CDR2 YNNKEL (reference sequence). The V gene lost 1 base and the J gene lost 8 bases, with 11 bases spanning the gap. CDR3 length: 13 amino acids. CDR3 amino acids: CASSQGPTLGYTF. DNA of the CDR3: TGTGCCAGCAGCCAAGGGCCAACTCTGGGCTACACCTTC. The variable domain in full, completed from reference TRBV3-1 and TRBJ1-2, reads DTAVSQTPKYLVTQMGNDKSIKCEQNLGHDTMYWYKQDSKKFLKIMFSYNNKELIINETVPNRFSPKSPDKAHLNLHINSLELGDSAVYFCASSQGPTLGYTFGSGTRLTVV.

Many counts were recorded for this clonotype. The genes are TRBV28 and TRBJ2-7; possibly TRBD1 for D (8 bases). This CDR3 comprises 16 residues. Per the germline V gene, CDR1 is MDHEN and CDR2 is SYDVKM. The germline V and J ends were trimmed by 2 bases and 0 bases, with 14 bases remaining between them. The DNA of the CDR3 is TGTGCCAGCAGTTTACCCACAGGGGGGGTCTCCTACGAGCAGTACTTC. Translation: CASSLPTGGVSYEQYF.

The chain joins TRBV24-1 to TRBJ2-5; D uncertain. The CDR3 is 13 residues long. Germline-derived CDR1 and CDR2 are KGHDR and SFDVKD. The V and J ends lost 3 bases and 5 bases respectively, with 9 bases between them. The DNA for the CDR3 is TGTGCCACCAGTGATCCCCCACAGGAGACCCAGTACTTC. Encoded protein: CATSDPPQETQYF.

The rearrangement uses TRBV20-1 and TRBJ1-6; the D is unclear. V gave up 4 bases and J gave up 3 bases, with 16 bases separating them. Germline values: CDR1 DFQATT, CDR2 SNEGSKA (reference sequence). The CDR3 spans 16 residues. The CDR3 loop is CSATPMTRDYNSPLHF. The CDR3 DNA follows: TGCAGTGCTACCCCCATGACGCGGGACTATAATTCACCCCTCCACTTT.

This clonotype has at least ten counts. The chain links TRBV4-1 to TRBJ2-7; tentatively, D is TRBD1 (6 bases). V lost 2 bases, J lost 7 bases, and 15 bases lay in between. CDR1 is MGHRA and CDR2 is YSYEKL in the germline V gene. This CDR3 is 14 amino acids long. The CDR3 coding sequence is TGCGCCAGCAGCCAATGGACCGGGACACGGGAGCAGTACTTC. It specifies CASSQWTGTREQYF.

There are many counts of this clonotype. The J gene is TRBJ2-1, the V gene TRBV7-9, with 13 bases that match TRBD2. The CDR3 runs to 14 residues. The germline V gene encodes CDR1 SEHNR and CDR2 FQNEAQ (reference sequence). The junction had 3 bases not matched to a gene; V was cut back by 6 bases and J by 7 bases. CDR3 bases: TGTGCCAGCAGTGGACTAGCGGGGGATAATGAGCAGTTCTTC. The encoded protein is CASSGLAGDNEQFF.

This clonotype was recorded many times. The rearrangement uses TRBV27 and TRBJ1-1; TRBD1 matches at 11 bases. The CDR3 extends over 16 amino acids. Germline assignment: CDR1 MNHEY and CDR2 SMNVEV (reference sequence). V dropped 4 bases and J dropped 5; count of bases not matched to a gene: 9. The CDR3 region is CASSSWTGGALTEAFF. The CDR3, as DNA: TGTGCCAGCAGTTCGTGGACAGGGGGCGCTTTAACTGAAGCTTTCTTT.

This rearrangement joins TRBV6-6 to TRBJ2-4; D uncertain. In germline, CDR1 is MNHNY, CDR2 SVGAGI (reference sequence). CDR3 length equals 14 residues. Trimming took off 10 bases at V and 7 bases at J, with 20 bases between the two ends. As DNA, the CDR3 is TGTGCCACCCGTAATGGCGGACCGAGGAACATTCAGTACTTC. Residues: CATRNGGPRNIQYF.

A few counts support this clonotype. The gene calls are TRBV7-9 and TRBJ2-5; D unresolved. Germline loops: CDR1 SEHNR, CDR2 FQNEAQ (reference sequence). The germline V and J ends were trimmed by 4 bases and 5 bases, with 11 bases remaining between them. This CDR3 region has 13 residues. CDR3 in DNA: TGTGCCAGCAGCTCATACGACGTGGAGACCCAGTACTTC. It encodes CASSSYDVETQYF.

The J gene is TRBJ1-6, the V gene TRBV25-1; D possibly corresponds to TRBD1 (5 bases). Germline CDR1 and CDR2: MGHDK and SYGVNS. Deletions cut 8 bases from V and 4 bases from J, with 9 bases between. CDR3 length equals 13 residues. The CDR3 sequence: CASARDYNSPLHF. In DNA form, the CDR3 reads TGTGCCAGCGCCAGGGATTATAATTCACCCCTCCACTTT.

This clonotype was detected many times. V gene TRBV4-3 combines with J gene TRBJ2-1; D is perhaps TRBD1 or TRBD2 (5 bases each). The CDR3 is 18 residues long. Germline V CDR1 and CDR2: LGHNA, YSLEER. The V and J ends lost 0 bases and 1 base respectively, with 16 bases between them. The CDR3 sequence is CASSQDQAGASSYNEQFF. The CDR3 DNA follows: TGCGCCAGCAGCCAAGATCAGGCCGGGGCTAGTTCCTACAATGAGCAGTTCTTC.

V and J are TRBV6-5 and TRBJ1-1, with TRBD1 matching over 7 bases. Germline V CDR1 and CDR2: MNHEY, SVGAGI. J gave up 1 base and V 6 bases, and 8 bases lay outside the gene matches. This CDR3 has 15 amino acids. The CDR3 sequence is CASRLTGAGNTEAFF. The DNA for the CDR3 is TGTGCCAGCAGGCTAACAGGGGCCGGGAACACTGAAGCTTTCTTT.